The 10 T cell receptor beta chains presented below share a single source sample, sequenced in a study of CXCR3-negative and CXCR3-positive naive CD8 T cells. UMI labels and 5' RACE were used to prepare the TRB cDNA libraries. After re-calling the 5' RACE reads, TCRdb lists one entry per CDR3 protein, DNA absent. This sample's table reports about 130,000 distinct CDR3 sequences. Sequenced sample: naive CXCR3- CD8+ T cells from blood. Subset given: CD45RO-CCR7+CD27+CD95- naive CD8+ T cells lacking CXCR3 (TNR3-). The receptors were gathered from a human donor in good health. Some clones in this sample may be carry-over from other donors' samples.

The chain is built from TRBV29-1 and TRBJ2-7. The CDR3 runs 12 residues. Germline V gene data show CDR1 as SQVTM and CDR2 as ANQGSEA. CDR3 region: CSVEVRAYEQYF.

The chain is built from TRBV4-3 and TRBJ1-2; TCRdb lists TRBD1, though no DNA is available to test this call. CDR1 and CDR2 from the germline V gene are LGHNA and YSLEER. The CDR3 is 14 residues long. The CDR3 loop reads CASSQRRAADGYTF.

The chain joins TRBV10-2 to TRBJ2-5; TCRdb outputs TRBD1, but without DNA this stays unchecked. Germline lookup yields CDR1 WSHSY and CDR2 SAAADI. There are 16 residues in the CDR3. CDR3: CASSTWTGDYQETQYF.

The chain is built from TRBV15 and TRBJ2-7; TCRdb calls TRBD2, which cannot be checked without DNA. Germline CDR1 and CDR2: LNHNV and YYDKDF (reference sequence). This CDR3 is built from 16 residues. The CDR3 protein is CATSKGRLPSSYEQYF.

J is TRBJ1-1 and V is TRBV27; the D call from TCRdb, TRBD1, cannot be confirmed without DNA. There are 17 residues in the CDR3. Germline loops: CDR1 MNHEY, CDR2 SMNVEV (reference sequence). The CDR3: CASSSPSGTGGNTEAFF.

The gene calls are TRBV28 and TRBJ2-1; checking the TCRdb D call of TRBD1 is not possible without DNA. The CDR3 has 15 residues. The V gene's germline CDR1 is MDHEN and CDR2 SYDVKM. The CDR3 spells CASSLSVQGANEQFF.

The chain joins TRBV29-1 to TRBJ2-3; TCRdb outputs TRBD1, but without DNA this stays unchecked. Per germline, CDR1 SQVTM and CDR2 ANQGSEA. There are 16 residues in the CDR3. The CDR3 protein is CSVEGLGGKDSDTQYF.

The CDR3 here is CASSPPGLAGSHRLYEQYF. The J gene is TRBJ2-7, the V gene TRBV13; TCRdb outputs TRBD2, but without DNA this stays unchecked. The CDR3 runs to 19 residues. CDR1 and CDR2 (germline): PRHDT, FYEKMQ (reference sequence). Looking up the rest from reference TRBV13 and TRBJ2-7 gives the full variable domain: AAGVIQSPRHLIKEKRETATLKCYPIPRHDTVYWYQQGPGQDPQFLISFYEKMQSDKGSIPDRFSAQQFSDYHSELNMSSLELGDSALYFCASSPPGLAGSHRLYEQYFGPGTRLTVT.

This chain uses TRBV30 with TRBJ1-6; the D call from TCRdb, TRBD1, cannot be confirmed without DNA. CDR1 is GTSNPN, CDR2 SVGIG, per germline (reference sequence). This CDR3 region has 18 residues. The chain's CDR3 is CAWSVGTGVLSKDSPLHF.

V and J are TRBV2 and TRBJ2-1. The CDR3 extends over 13 amino acids. Germline CDR1 and CDR2: SNHLY and FYNNEI. The CDR3: CASSEYMYNKQFF.